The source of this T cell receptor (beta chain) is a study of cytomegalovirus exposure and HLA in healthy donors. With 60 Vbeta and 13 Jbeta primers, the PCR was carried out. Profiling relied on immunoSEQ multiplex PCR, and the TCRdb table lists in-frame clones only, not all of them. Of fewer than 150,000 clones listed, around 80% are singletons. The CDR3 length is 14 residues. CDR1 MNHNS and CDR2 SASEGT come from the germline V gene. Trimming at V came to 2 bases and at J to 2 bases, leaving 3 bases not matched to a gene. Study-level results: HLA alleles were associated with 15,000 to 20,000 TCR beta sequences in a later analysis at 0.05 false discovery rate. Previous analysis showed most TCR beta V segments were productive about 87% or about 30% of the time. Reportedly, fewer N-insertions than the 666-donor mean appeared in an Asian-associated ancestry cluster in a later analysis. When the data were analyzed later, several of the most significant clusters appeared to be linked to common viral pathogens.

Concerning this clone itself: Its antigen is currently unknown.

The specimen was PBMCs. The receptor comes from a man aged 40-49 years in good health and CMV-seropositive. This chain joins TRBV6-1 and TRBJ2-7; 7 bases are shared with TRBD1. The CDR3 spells CASSEIQGAYEQYF. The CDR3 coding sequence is TGTGCCAGCAGTGAAATCCAGGGGGCCTACGAGCAGTACTTC.